This TCR beta chain was recorded in a study of T cell responses to AZD1222 COVID-19 vaccine. General study points: Regions 160-218 and 743-854 held dominance among vaccine-associated CD4 TCRs, which spanned spike. Donors were chiefly white British, with a greater number of females, and clonal diversity was perhaps underestimated. Nearly half of the spike-specific TCRs reportedly recognize variant regions that carry no mutations.

Using immunoSEQ multiplex PCR, the repertoire was profiled, and TCRdb retains in-frame clones only, with some absent. The table lists almost 50,000 clones, 79% of them singletons, with 20% to 25% in the top ten. V was clipped by 6 bases and J by 4 bases; unmatched bases: 8. The CDR3 extends over 15 amino acids. Looked up from germline, CDR1 is MNHEY and CDR2 is SVGAGI. Concerning this clone itself: What it binds is unknown.

The material sequenced was peripheral blood, taken on day 0 of MenACWY control vaccination. The genes are TRBV6-5 and TRBJ1-2, with 10 bases lining up with TRBD1. This receptor was obtained from an adult in good health. The chain's CDR3 is CASRDRGTYTYGYTF. The CDR3 DNA sequence: TGTGCCAGCAGGGACAGGGGGACCTATACCTATGGCTACACCTTC.